This T cell receptor beta chain originates from a study of blood T cell repertoires in COVID-19. Study overall: Sources were T cells, B-cell-depleted T cells, or PBMCs; the material itself was cDNA or gDNA.

Original analysis: Estimation of nucleated cell counts relied on the amplification of reference gene primers. The data were produced by immunoSEQ multiplex PCR, yet TCRdb's version contains in-frame clones alone and is incomplete. V and J calls and clone size come straight from that table; D and trimming were deduced from the DNA. The sample records 200,000 to 250,000 clones, approximately 78% being singletons. This CDR3 has 15 residues. Germline V gives CDR1 MDHEN, CDR2 SYDVKM. V was pared by 2 bases and J by 2 bases, with 12 bases between. This clonotype was obtained from a woman of 80 years or more with COVID-19, enrolled during active disease. This chain connects TRBV28 to TRBJ2-5, with D perhaps matching TRBD1 (6 bases). Sequenced input: peripheral blood. The CDR3 DNA reads as TGTGCCAGCAGTTTACCCAGGGGTAGGCAAGAGACCCAGTACTTC. Its translation is CASSLPRGRQETQYF.